These T cell receptor beta chains were read from a single sample in a study of blood T cell repertoires in COVID-19. Generated by immunoSEQ multiplex PCR, the TCRdb table keeps only in-frame clones and is missing some. Among nearly 110,000 clones listed, 70% to 90% were seen once. Sequencing was performed on peripheral blood. The receptor set was obtained from a man aged 40-49 years with active or convalescent COVID-19. Each CDR3 is given with its conserved first and last residue. A D gene is named only where the DNA matches it firmly. Clone size is not always given. Where it is, it says once, few, many or a class for expanded clones.

clone_size d_call j_call v_call cdr3_aa cdr3_nt
. TRBD2 TRBJ2-2 TRBV7-9 CAKGLAEAGELFF TGTGCCAAAGGACTAGCGGAGGCCGGGGAGCTGTTTTTT
few . TRBJ1-2 TRBV28 CASSLGQFYGYTF TGTGCCAGCAGCTTAGGACAGTTCTATGGCTACACCTTC
. . TRBJ1-1 TRBV5-1 CASSLAQNTEAFF TGCGCCAGCAGCTTAGCTCAGAACACTGAAGCTTTCTTT
. . TRBJ2-1 TRBV7-2 CASSWQSGGEQFF TGTGCCAGCAGCTGGCAGAGTGGGGGGGAGCAGTTCTTC
. . TRBJ1-2 TRBV27 CASSSRGIDYGYTF TGTGCCAGCAGTTCCAGGGGAATTGACTATGGCTACACCTTC
. TRBD1 TRBJ1-1 TRBV6-2/TRBV6-3 CASSTGTVNTEAFF TGTGCCAGCAGTACCGGGACAGTGAACACTGAAGCTTTCTTT
. . TRBJ2-7 TRBV6-5 CASRGQGSYEQYF TGTGCCAGCAGAGGGCAGGGTTCCTACGAGCAGTACTTC
. TRBD2 TRBJ2-1 TRBV6-4 CASSRGTSGYNEQFF TGTGCCAGCAGTAGAGGGACTAGCGGGTACAATGAGCAGTTCTTC
. TRBD2 TRBJ2-1 TRBV6-6 CASSYGAGRDNEQFF TGTGCCAGCAGTTACGGGGCAGGGAGGGACAATGAGCAGTTCTTC
. . TRBJ2-6 TRBV7-6 CASSPSQYSGANVLTF TGTGCCAGCAGCCCCTCTCAGTATTCTGGGGCCAACGTCCTGACTTTC
. TRBD1 TRBJ2-7 TRBV6-5 CASSYGTANYEQYF TGTGCCAGCAGTTACGGGACAGCTAACTACGAGCAGTACTTC
. TRBD1 TRBJ2-1 TRBV2 CASRWTGGIYEQFF TGTGCCAGCCGATGGACAGGGGGCATATATGAGCAGTTCTTC
. TRBD2 TRBJ2-5 TRBV14 CASSHKLPPLAGGPETQYF TGTGCCAGCAGCCATAAACTACCTCCCCTCGCGGGAGGGCCCGAGACCCAGTACTTC
. TRBD1 TRBJ1-1 TRBV24-1 CATSDPGQGATEAFF TGTGCCACCAGTGACCCCGGACAGGGGGCCACTGAAGCTTTCTTT
. TRBD2 TRBJ2-1 TRBV6-6 CASSRSTSGIVNEQFF TGTGCCAGCAGTCGATCGACTAGCGGGATTGTCAATGAGCAGTTCTTC
. TRBD2 TRBJ2-7 TRBV7-2 CASSLVGGRTSYLYEQYF TGTGCCAGCAGCTTAGTGGGGGGGAGGACTAGCTACTTATACGAGCAGTACTTC
. . TRBJ1-1 TRBV27 CASSYTGTNTEAFF TGTGCCAGCAGCTACACAGGGACGAACACTGAAGCTTTCTTT
. . TRBJ1-2 TRBV19 CASSRTATYGYTF TGTGCCAGTTCTCGGACAGCTACCTATGGCTACACCTTC
. TRBD2 TRBJ2-1 TRBV2 CASSPRTSGNEQFF TGTGCCAGCAGTCCCCGGACTAGCGGAAATGAGCAGTTCTTC
. . TRBJ1-1 TRBV6-5 CASSYSWGGNTEAFF TGTGCCAGCAGTTACTCGTGGGGGGGGAACACTGAAGCTTTCTTT
. TRBD2 TRBJ2-7 TRBV7-2 CASSLMASGSAYEQYF TGTGCCAGCAGCTTAATGGCTAGCGGGAGCGCCTACGAGCAGTACTTC
. TRBD2 TRBJ2-1 TRBV5-1 CASSPTSGSYNEQFF TGCGCCAGCAGCCCTACTAGCGGGAGCTACAATGAGCAGTTCTTC
. . TRBJ2-2 TRBV9 CASSGTDTGELFF TGTGCCAGCAGCGGAACAGACACCGGGGAGCTGTTTTTT
. TRBD1 TRBJ2-7 TRBV5-4 CASSLAGTGGHEQYF TGTGCCAGCAGCTTGGCCGGGACAGGTGGCCACGAGCAGTACTTC
. TRBD2 TRBJ2-1 TRBV5-1 CASSLGPSGRAGNEQFF TGCGCCAGCAGCTTGGGGCCCAGCGGGAGGGCGGGGAATGAGCAGTTCTTC
. . TRBJ2-5 TRBV5-1 CASSPGGTQETQYF TGCGCCAGCAGCCCCGGGGGTACCCAAGAGACCCAGTACTTC
. . TRBJ1-1 TRBV29-1 CSVEPGGSAEAFF TGCAGCGTTGAACCGGGGGGATCAGCTGAAGCTTTCTTT
. TRBD2 TRBJ2-5 TRBV7-9 CASSPPTSGWGETQYF TGTGCCAGCAGCCCCCCGACTAGCGGTTGGGGGGAGACCCAGTACTTC
once . TRBJ1-1 TRBV4-1 CASSQALVTVVNQGGEAFF TGCGCCAGCAGCCAAGCTCTCGTGACTGTAGTGAACCAGGGAGGTGAAGCTTTCTTT